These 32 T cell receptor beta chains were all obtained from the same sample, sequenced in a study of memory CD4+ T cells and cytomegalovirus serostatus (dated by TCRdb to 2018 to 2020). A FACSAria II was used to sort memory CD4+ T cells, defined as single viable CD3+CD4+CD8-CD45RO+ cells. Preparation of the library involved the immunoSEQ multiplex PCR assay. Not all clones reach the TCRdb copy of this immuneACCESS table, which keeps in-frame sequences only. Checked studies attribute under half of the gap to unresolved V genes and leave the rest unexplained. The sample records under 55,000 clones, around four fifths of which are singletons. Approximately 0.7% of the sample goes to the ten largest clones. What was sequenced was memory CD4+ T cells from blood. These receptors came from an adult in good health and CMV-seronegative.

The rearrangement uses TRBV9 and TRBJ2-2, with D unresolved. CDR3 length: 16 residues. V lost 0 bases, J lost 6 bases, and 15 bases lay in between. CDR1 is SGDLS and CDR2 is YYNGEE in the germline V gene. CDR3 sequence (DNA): TGTGCCAGCAGCGTAGCGGCAGGCAAGGCCCCCGGGGAGCTGTTTTTT. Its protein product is CASSVAAGKAPGELFF.

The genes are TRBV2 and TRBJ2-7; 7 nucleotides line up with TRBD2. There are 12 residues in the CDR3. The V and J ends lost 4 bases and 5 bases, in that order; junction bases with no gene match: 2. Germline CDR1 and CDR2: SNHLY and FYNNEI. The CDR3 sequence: CASSGEGDEQYF. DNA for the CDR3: TGTGCCAGCAGTGGGGAGGGCGACGAGCAGTACTTC.

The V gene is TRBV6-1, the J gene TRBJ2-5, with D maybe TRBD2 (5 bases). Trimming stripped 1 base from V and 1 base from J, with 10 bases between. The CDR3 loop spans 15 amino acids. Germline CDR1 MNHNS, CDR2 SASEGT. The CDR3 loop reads CASSEGSGSQETQYF. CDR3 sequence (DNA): TGTGCCAGCAGTGAAGGGTCGGGGAGCCAAGAGACCCAGTACTTC.

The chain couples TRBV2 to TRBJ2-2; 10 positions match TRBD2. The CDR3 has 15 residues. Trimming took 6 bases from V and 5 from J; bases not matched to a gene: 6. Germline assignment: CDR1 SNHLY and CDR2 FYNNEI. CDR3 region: CASRPSGSGTGELFF. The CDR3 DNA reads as TGTGCCAGCAGACCTAGCGGGAGTGGGACCGGGGAGCTGTTTTTT.

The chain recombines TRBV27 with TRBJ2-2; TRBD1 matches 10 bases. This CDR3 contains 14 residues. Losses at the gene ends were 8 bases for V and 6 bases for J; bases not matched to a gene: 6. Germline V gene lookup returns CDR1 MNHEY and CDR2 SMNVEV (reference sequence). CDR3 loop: CASLRQGASGELFF. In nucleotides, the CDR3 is TGTGCCAGCCTACGACAGGGGGCATCCGGGGAGCTGTTTTTT.

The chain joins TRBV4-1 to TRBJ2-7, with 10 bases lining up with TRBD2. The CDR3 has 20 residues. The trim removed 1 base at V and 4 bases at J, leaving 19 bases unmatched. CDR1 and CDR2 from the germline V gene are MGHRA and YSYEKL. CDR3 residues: CASSQVPQASSSSGSYEQYF. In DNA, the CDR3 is TGCGCCAGCAGCCAAGTTCCTCAAGCGAGTTCCTCTAGCGGGAGTTACGAGCAGTACTTC.

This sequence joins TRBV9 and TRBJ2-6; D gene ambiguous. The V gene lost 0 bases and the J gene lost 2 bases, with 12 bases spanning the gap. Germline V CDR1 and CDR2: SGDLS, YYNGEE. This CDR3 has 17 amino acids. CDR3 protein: CASSVEGWAAGANVLTF. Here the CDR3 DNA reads TGTGCCAGCAGCGTAGAAGGTTGGGCTGCTGGGGCCAACGTCCTGACTTTC.

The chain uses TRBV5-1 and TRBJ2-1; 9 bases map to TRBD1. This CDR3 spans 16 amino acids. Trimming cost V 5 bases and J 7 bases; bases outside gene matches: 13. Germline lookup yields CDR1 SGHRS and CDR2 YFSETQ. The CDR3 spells CASSLNTGGGANEQFF. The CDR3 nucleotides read TGCGCCAGCAGTCTTAATACAGGGGGCGGAGCGAATGAGCAGTTCTTC.

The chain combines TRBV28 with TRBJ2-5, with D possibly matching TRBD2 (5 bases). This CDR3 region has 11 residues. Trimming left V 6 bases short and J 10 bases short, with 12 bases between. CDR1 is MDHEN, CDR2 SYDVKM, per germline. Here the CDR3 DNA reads TGTGCCAGCAGGGGCTTCCGGGACCAGTACTTC. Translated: CASRGFRDQYF.

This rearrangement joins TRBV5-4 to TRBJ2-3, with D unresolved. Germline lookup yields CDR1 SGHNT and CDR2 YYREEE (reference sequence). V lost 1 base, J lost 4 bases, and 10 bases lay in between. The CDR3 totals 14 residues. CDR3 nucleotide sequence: TGTGCCAGCAGCTTGTTCGGGCTCCCAGATACGCAGTATTTT. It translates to CASSLFGLPDTQYF.

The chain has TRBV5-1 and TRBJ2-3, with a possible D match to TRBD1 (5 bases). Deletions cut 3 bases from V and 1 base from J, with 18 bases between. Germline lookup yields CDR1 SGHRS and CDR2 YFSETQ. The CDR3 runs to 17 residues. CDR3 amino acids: CASSSTPTATGTDTQYF. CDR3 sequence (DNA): TGCGCCAGCAGCTCTACCCCGACAGCTACAGGCACAGATACGCAGTATTTT.

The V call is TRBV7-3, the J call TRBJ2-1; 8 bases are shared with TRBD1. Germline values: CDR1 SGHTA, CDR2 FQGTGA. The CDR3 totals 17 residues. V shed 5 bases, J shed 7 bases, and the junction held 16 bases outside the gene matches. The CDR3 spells CASSPPPRQGIRNEQFF. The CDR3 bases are TGTGCCAGCAGCCCACCTCCGAGACAGGGGATCAGGAATGAGCAGTTCTTC.

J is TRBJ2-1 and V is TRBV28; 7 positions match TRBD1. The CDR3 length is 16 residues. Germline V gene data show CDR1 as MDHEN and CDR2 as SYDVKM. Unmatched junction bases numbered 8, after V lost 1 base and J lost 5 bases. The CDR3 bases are TGTGCCAGCAGTTTATCCAGGGGGATTCTTGACAATGAGCAGTTCTTC. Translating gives CASSLSRGILDNEQFF.

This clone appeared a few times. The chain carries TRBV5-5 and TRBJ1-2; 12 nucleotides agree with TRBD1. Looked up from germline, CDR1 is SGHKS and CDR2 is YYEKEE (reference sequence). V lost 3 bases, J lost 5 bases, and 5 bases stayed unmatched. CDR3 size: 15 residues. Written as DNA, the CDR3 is TGTGCCAGCAGCTGGGGACAGGGGGCATGGTATGGCTACACCTTC. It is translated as CASSWGQGAWYGYTF.

The CDR3 loop is CATSRDADRGSGANVLTF. The CDR3, as DNA: TGTGCCACCAGCAGAGACGCGGACAGGGGCTCTGGGGCCAACGTCCTGACTTTC. The V gene is TRBV15, the J gene TRBJ2-6, with 9 bases matching TRBD1. The CDR3 is made up of 18 amino acids. Germline V gene lookup returns CDR1 LNHNV and CDR2 YYDKDF (reference sequence). The V and J ends lost 0 bases and 0 bases, in that order; junction bases with no gene match: 3.

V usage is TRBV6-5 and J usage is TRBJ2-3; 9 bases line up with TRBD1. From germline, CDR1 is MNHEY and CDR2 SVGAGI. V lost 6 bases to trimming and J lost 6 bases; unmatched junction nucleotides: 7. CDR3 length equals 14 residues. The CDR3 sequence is CASREGQGPDTQYF. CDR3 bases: TGTGCCAGCAGGGAAGGACAGGGGCCCGATACGCAGTATTTT.

The CDR3 DNA is TGTGCCAGCAGTTCCTCCCAGCGGGCAGGAGATACGCAGTATTTT. Amino acid sequence: CASSSSQRAGDTQYF. This chain links TRBV28 with TRBJ2-3, with D maybe TRBD2 (6 bases). Trimming left V 4 bases short and J 5 bases short, with 16 bases between. Germline V gene data show CDR1 as MDHEN and CDR2 as SYDVKM. The CDR3 covers 15 residues.

CDR3 nucleotides: TGTGCCAGCAGCACGCCCCAGACAGGGTCGGAGCCCCAGCATTTT. Its protein product is CASSTPQTGSEPQHF. The chain has TRBV28 and TRBJ1-5, with TRBD1 matching over 7 bases. Germline V gene sequence: CDR1 MDHEN, CDR2 SYDVKM. V dropped 6 bases and J dropped 8; count of bases not matched to a gene: 13. This CDR3 contains 15 residues.

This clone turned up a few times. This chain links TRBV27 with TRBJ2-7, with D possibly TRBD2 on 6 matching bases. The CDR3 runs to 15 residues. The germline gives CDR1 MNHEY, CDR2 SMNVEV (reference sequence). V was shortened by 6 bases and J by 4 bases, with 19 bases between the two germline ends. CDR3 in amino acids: CASRVRLEIAYEQYF. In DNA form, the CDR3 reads TGTGCCAGCAGGGTTAGACTAGAAATCGCGTACGAGCAGTACTTC.

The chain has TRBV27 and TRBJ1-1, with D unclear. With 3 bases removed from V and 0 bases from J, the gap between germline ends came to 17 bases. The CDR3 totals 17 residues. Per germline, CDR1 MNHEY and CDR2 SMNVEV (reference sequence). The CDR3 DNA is TGTGCCAGCAGTTTCCTCCCCACACAGTACATGAACACTGAAGCTTTCTTT. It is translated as CASSFLPTQYMNTEAFF.

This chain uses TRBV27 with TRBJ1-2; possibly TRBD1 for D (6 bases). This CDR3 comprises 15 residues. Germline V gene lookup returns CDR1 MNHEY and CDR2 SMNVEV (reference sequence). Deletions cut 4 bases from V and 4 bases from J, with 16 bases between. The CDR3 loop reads CASSSLGGGSYGYTF. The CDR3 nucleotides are TGTGCCAGCAGTTCCCTCGGGGGGGGCAGCTATGGCTACACCTTC.

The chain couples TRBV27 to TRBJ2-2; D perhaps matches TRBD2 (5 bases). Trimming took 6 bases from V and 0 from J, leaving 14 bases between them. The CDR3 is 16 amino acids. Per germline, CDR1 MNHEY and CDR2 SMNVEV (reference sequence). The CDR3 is CASSQDGNSNTGELFF. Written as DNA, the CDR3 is TGTGCCAGCAGCCAGGACGGGAACTCGAACACCGGGGAGCTGTTTTTT.

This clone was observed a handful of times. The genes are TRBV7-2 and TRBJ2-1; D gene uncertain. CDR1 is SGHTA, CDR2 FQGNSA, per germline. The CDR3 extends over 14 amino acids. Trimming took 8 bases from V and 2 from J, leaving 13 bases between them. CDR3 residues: CASGHLRAYNEQFF. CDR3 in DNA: TGTGCCAGCGGGCACCTAAGGGCCTACAATGAGCAGTTCTTC.

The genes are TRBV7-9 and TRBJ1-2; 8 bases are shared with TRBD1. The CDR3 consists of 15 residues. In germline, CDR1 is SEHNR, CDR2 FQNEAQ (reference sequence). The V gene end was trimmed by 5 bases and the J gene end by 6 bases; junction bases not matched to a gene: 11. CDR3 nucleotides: TGTGCCAGCAGCCCACTGAGGGGACAGGCGGATGGCTACACCTTC. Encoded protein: CASSPLRGQADGYTF. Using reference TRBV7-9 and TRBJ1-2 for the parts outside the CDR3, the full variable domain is DTGVSQNPRHKITKRGQNVTFRCDPISEHNRLYWYRQTLGQGPEFLTYFQNEAQLEKSRLLSDRFSAERPKGSFSTLEIQRTEQGDSAMYLCASSPLRGQADGYTFGSGTRLTVV.

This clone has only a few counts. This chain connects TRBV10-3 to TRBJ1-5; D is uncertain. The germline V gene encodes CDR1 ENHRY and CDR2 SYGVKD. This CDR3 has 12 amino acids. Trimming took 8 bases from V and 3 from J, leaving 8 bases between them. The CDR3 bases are TGTGCCATCTCTGATAACAATCAGCCCCAGCATTTT. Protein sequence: CAISDNNQPQHF.

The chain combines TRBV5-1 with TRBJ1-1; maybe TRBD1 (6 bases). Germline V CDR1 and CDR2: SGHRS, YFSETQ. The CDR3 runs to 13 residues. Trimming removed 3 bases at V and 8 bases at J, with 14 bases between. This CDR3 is CASSSEGQGEAFF. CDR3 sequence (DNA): TGCGCCAGCAGCTCCGAGGGCCAGGGGGAAGCTTTCTTT.

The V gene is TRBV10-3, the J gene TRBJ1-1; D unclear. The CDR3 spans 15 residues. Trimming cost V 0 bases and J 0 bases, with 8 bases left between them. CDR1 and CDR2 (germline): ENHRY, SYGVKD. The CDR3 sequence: CAISESPEVNTEAFF. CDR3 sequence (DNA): TGTGCCATCAGTGAGTCGCCAGAAGTGAACACTGAAGCTTTCTTT.

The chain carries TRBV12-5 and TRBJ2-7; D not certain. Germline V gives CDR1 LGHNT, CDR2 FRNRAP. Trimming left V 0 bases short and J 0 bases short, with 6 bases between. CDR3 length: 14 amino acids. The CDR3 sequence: CASGLVPSSYEQYF. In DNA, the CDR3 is TGTGCTAGTGGTTTGGTACCCAGCTCCTACGAGCAGTACTTC. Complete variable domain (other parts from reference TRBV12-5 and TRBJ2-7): DARVTQTPRHKVTEMGQEVTMRCQPILGHNTVFWYRQTMMQGLELLAYFRNRAPLDDSGMPKDRFSAEMPDATLATLKIQPSEPRDSAVYFCASGLVPSSYEQYFGPGTRLTVT.

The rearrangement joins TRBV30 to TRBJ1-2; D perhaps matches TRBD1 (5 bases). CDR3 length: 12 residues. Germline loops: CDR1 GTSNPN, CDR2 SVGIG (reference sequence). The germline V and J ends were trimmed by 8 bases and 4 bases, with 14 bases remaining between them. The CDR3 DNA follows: TGTGCCCCTCCCGCGGGGGTCTATGGCTACACCTTC. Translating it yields CAPPAGVYGYTF.

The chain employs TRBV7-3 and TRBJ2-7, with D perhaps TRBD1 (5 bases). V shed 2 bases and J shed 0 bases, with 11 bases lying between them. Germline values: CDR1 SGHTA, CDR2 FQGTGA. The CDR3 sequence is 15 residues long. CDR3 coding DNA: TGTGCCAGCAGCTTACAGGGCTCGGGCTCCTACGAGCAGTACTTC. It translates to CASSLQGSGSYEQYF.

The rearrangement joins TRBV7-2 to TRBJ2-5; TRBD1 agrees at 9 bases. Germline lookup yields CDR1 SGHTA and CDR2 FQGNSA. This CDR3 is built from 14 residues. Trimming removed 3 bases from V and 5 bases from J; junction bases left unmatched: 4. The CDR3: CASSFGDRVETQYF. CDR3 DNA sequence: TGTGCCAGCAGCTTCGGGGACAGGGTCGAGACCCAGTACTTC.

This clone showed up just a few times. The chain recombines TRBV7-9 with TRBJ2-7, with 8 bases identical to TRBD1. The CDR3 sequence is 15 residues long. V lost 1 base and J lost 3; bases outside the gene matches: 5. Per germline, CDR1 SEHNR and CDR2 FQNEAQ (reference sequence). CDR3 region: CASSLVGTGVYEQYF. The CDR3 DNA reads TGTGCCAGCAGCTTAGTTGGGACAGGTGTCTACGAGCAGTACTTC.